Shown below are 11 T cell receptor beta chains from a single sample sequenced in a study of blood T cell repertoires in COVID-19. The repertoire was sequenced with immunoSEQ multiplex PCR; TCRdb's copy has only in-frame clones and lacks some. Found here are over 60,000 clones, 89% of them singletons; the top ten hold roughly 9.6%. The sample taken for sequencing was peripheral blood. These receptors were collected from a man older than 75 with acute or convalescent COVID-19.

This clone appeared a few times. The chain carries TRBV6-2 or TRBV6-3 and TRBJ2-5, with TRBD2 identical over 7 bases. Germline CDR1 reads MNHEY; CDR2 reads SVGEGT. CDR3 length equals 16 residues. V lost 4 bases and J lost 4; bases outside the gene matches: 12. The CDR3 reads CASSSLREIMGETQYF. CDR3 nucleotide sequence: TGTGCCAGCAGTTCCTTGCGGGAGATAATGGGAGAGACCCAGTACTTC.

This clone showed up just once. The genes are TRBV19 and TRBJ1-2; 9 bases align to TRBD1. The germline CDR1 and CDR2 sequences are LNHDA and SQIVND (reference sequence). The CDR3 extends over 14 amino acids. J gave up 7 bases and V 3 bases, and 6 bases lay outside the gene matches. The CDR3 DNA reads TGTGCCAGTAGTATCCGGGACAGGGTTCCTGGCTACACCTTC. This translates into CASSIRDRVPGYTF.

V is TRBV3-1 (or the pseudogene TRBV3-2) and J is TRBJ2-3, with TRBD1 matching over 8 bases. This CDR3 has 16 amino acids. The trim removed 0 bases at V and 1 base at J, leaving 3 bases unmatched. Germline-derived CDR1 and CDR2 are LGHDT and YNNKEL (reference sequence). The CDR3 DNA reads as TGTGCCAGCAGCCAAGACATGACAGGGGGCACAGATACGCAGTATTTT. Amino acid sequence: CASSQDMTGGTDTQYF.

This clone was detected a few times. V and J are TRBV7-9 and TRBJ2-1; 11 bases are a match to TRBD2. The CDR3 extends over 15 amino acids. The V segment lost 5 bases and the J segment 5 bases; nucleotides outside the gene matches: 5. Per germline, CDR1 SEHNR and CDR2 FQNEAQ (reference sequence). The CDR3 bases are TGTGCCAGCAGCGACCGACTAGCGGGGCACAATGAGCAGTTCTTC. The encoded protein is CASSDRLAGHNEQFF. Looking up the rest from reference TRBV7-9 and TRBJ2-1 gives the full variable domain: DTGVSQNPRHKITKRGQNVTFRCDPISEHNRLYWYRQTLGQGPEFLTYFQNEAQLEKSRLLSDRFSAERPKGSFSTLEIQRTEQGDSAMYLCASSDRLAGHNEQFFGPGTRLTVL.

The chain recombines TRBV12-3 or TRBV12-4 with TRBJ1-2, with 7 bases that match TRBD1. The CDR3 extends over 13 amino acids. J was trimmed by 3 bases and V by 7 bases; bases with no gene match: 5. CDR3 region: CASTQGGYYGYTF. The CDR3 DNA reads TGTGCCAGCACCCAGGGGGGATACTATGGCTACACCTTC.

The chain combines TRBV7-2 with TRBJ2-3, with D tentatively TRBD2 (5 bases). The CDR3 extends over 15 amino acids. The V gene lost 4 bases and the J gene lost 1 base, with 12 bases spanning the gap. Germline values: CDR1 SGHTA, CDR2 FQGNSA. CDR3 region: CASSSPGGGTDTQYF. The CDR3 DNA follows: TGTGCCAGCAGCTCCCCAGGAGGAGGCACAGATACGCAGTATTTT.

The chain is built from TRBV30 and TRBJ2-7; 8 bases are shared with TRBD1. V was pared by 0 bases and J by 4 bases, with 11 bases of the junction left unmatched. Germline CDR1 and CDR2: GTSNPN and SVGIG (reference sequence). The CDR3 is 16 amino acids. Here the CDR3 reads CAWSVRWSQGAYEQYF. For the CDR3, the DNA is TGTGCCTGGAGTGTACGGTGGAGCCAGGGGGCATACGAGCAGTACTTC.

The CDR3 is CASSPTSGGPGYNEQFF. The CDR3 coding sequence is TGTGCCAGCAGTCCGACTAGCGGGGGGCCAGGGTACAATGAGCAGTTCTTC. The chain uses TRBV6-2 or TRBV6-3 and TRBJ2-1; 13 bases align to TRBD2. Germline trimming cut 5 bases from V and 4 bases from J; bases unmatched to any gene: 8. This CDR3 comprises 17 residues. From germline, CDR1 is MNHEY and CDR2 SVGEGT.

V gene TRBV5-1 combines with J gene TRBJ1-1; TRBD1 is a possible D gene (5 bases). Trimming took off 2 bases at V and 0 bases at J, with 23 bases between the two ends. The CDR3 contains 19 residues. Germline V gives CDR1 SGHRS, CDR2 YFSETQ. In DNA form, the CDR3 reads TGCGCCAGCAGCTTAACACGGCAGGGAAGTCCCTCCATGAACACTGAAGCTTTCTTT. It translates to CASSLTRQGSPSMNTEAFF.

This clone was seen once. The chain joins TRBV9 to TRBJ2-2, with TRBD2 matching 7 bases. The germline V gene has CDR1 SGDLS and CDR2 YYNGEE. CDR3 size: 15 residues. The V gene end was trimmed by 4 bases and the J gene end by 5 bases; junction bases not matched to a gene: 8. The DNA of the CDR3 is TGTGCCAGCAGCTGGGGAGGGCAGTGGACCGGGGAGCTGTTTTTT. It is translated as CASSWGGQWTGELFF.

This clone turned up a few times. This chain uses TRBV10-3 with TRBJ1-2; TRBD1 is a possible D gene (5 bases). Germline V gene data show CDR1 as ENHRY and CDR2 as SYGVKD. The CDR3 has 19 residues. Trimming cost V 2 bases and J 0 bases, with 22 bases left between them. CDR3 in amino acids: CAISEMGGMRAEANYGYTF. In DNA form, the CDR3 reads TGTGCCATCAGTGAGATGGGGGGGATGAGAGCCGAAGCTAACTATGGCTACACCTTC.